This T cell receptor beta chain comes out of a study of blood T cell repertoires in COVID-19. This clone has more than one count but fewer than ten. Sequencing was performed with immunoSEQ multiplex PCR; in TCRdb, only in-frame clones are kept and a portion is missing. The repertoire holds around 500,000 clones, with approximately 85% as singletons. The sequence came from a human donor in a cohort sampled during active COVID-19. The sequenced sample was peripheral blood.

This CDR3 is CASTIAQGLHTEAFF. CDR3 sequence (DNA): TGTGCCAGCACCATCGCTCAGGGACTGCACACTGAAGCTTTCTTT. The genes are TRBV13 and TRBJ1-1, with D tentatively TRBD1 (5 bases). Trimming removed 7 bases at V and 3 bases at J, with 18 bases between. Germline CDR1 reads PRHDT; CDR2 reads FYEKMQ (reference sequence). CDR3 length: 15 amino acids.